This T cell receptor beta chain was identified in a study of OX40 agonist ivuxolimab in advanced cancers. The study's findings and limits: Blood T cells, both CD4+ and CD8+, expanded clonally by week 6 at 0.1 to 3.0 mg/kg.

Libraries were prepared by immunoSEQ multiplex PCR; TCRdb keeps only in-frame clonotypes and omits some of them. The sample includes roughly 110,000 clones, roughly 90% of them seen just once. Autoimmune disease history or systemic immunosuppression led to patient exclusion. As regards this clone: Its cognate antigen is unknown.

The CDR3 loop spans 17 amino acids. Germline V gene data show CDR1 as SGHDT and CDR2 as YYEEEE. The ends lost 0 bases at V and 2 bases at J; junction bases unmatched: 7. The receptor's source is an adult with an advanced solid tumor such as melanoma, head and neck, liver or kidney cancer. The chain recombines TRBV5-6 with TRBJ1-1, with TRBD1 matching 10 bases. The sequenced sample was CD4+ or CD8+ T cells sorted from blood, obtained in a trial of the OX40 agonist ivuxolimab. CDR3 nucleotides: TGTGCCAGCAGCTTGGAGACAGGGGGCATTGTAAACACTGAAGCTTTCTTT. It encodes CASSLETGGIVNTEAFF.